This T cell receptor (beta chain) is drawn from a study of T cells in Graves' hyperthyroidism and ophthalmopathy. Clinical symptoms, serum thyroxine, TRAb, thyroid ultrasound and orbital computed tomography informed diagnoses. The ends lost 7 bases at V and 7 bases at J; junction bases unmatched: 8. Looked up from germline, CDR1 is MNHNS and CDR2 is SASEGT. The CDR3 is 15 amino acids. Amplified TCR beta CDR3 regions derived from RNA transcripts. The HTBI primer set served for first-round RT-PCR of the TCR CDR3. TCRdb analysed the multiplex PCR reads with MiXCR anew, one entry per CDR3 protein. The sample yields around 520,000 distinct CDR3 sequences, roughly 14% seen once. This clonotype was seen only a few times.

The TCR originated in a woman under 30 with Graves' hyperthyroidism. V gene TRBV6-1 combines with J gene TRBJ1-5; 12 bases fit TRBD1. Sequenced sample: blood. The CDR3 spells CASKGTGGAEQPQHF. The CDR3 DNA follows: TGTGCCAGCAAAGGGACAGGGGGCGCGGAGCAGCCCCAGCATTTT.